This T cell receptor (beta chain) was captured in a study of blood T cells in healthy people across ages. Study at large: About one barcoded beta molecule per two T cells was the capture yield of template switching. General study findings and limits: Observed TCR beta diversity per million T cells went down as age went up. This fall followed a roughly linear course with age.

Trimming removed 4 bases at V and 1 base at J, with 7 bases between. Germline V gene lookup returns CDR1 MNHNY and CDR2 SVGAGI (reference sequence). The length of the CDR3 is 13 residues. A word on this clonotype: Antigen: not known.

Next came a second PCR, run for 7 to 11 cycles, which used a sample-barcoded 5' primer along with a J-beta primer mix. TCRdb itself ran the 5' RACE reads through MiXCR, one entry per CDR3 protein. Among around 820,000 distinct CDR3 sequences listed, about 25% were seen once. The data were also submitted as part of a second study, on T cells of mothers and their children.

The sequencing input was blood. The receptor was derived from a boy younger than 18 in good health. The genes are TRBV6-6 and TRBJ1-1; D unresolved. The CDR3 DNA follows: TGTGCCAGCAGTTCGGTAGAGAACACTGAAGCTTTCTTT. Translating gives CASSSVENTEAFF.